These 8 T cell receptor beta chains were all obtained from the same sample, sequenced in a study of chemoradiotherapy in HPV16-positive cancers. Libraries were prepared by immunoSEQ multiplex PCR; TCRdb keeps only in-frame clonotypes and omits some of them. The top ten hold roughly 20% of the sample, which has about 4,200 clones, 70% to 85% seen once. Here the sequenced sample was tumor tissue, taken from a patient who underwent chemoradiotherapy. These receptors originate from a human donor with HPV-associated anogenital cancer.

The chain uses TRBV13 and TRBJ2-7; D possibly uses TRBD1 or TRBD2 (5 bases each). This CDR3 is 12 amino acids long. Germline V gene lookup returns CDR1 PRHDT and CDR2 FYEKMQ (reference sequence). The V and J ends lost 0 bases and 6 bases respectively, with 6 bases between them. The CDR3 is CASSLGGVEQYF. CDR3 sequence (DNA): TGTGCCAGCAGCTTAGGGGGGGTCGAGCAGTACTTC.

The rearrangement joins TRBV11-2 to TRBJ1-4; D gene uncertain. From germline, CDR1 is SGHAT and CDR2 FQNNGV. This CDR3 comprises 15 residues. V shed 1 base and J shed 1 base, with 7 bases lying between them. Written as DNA, the CDR3 is TGTGCCAGCAGCTTAGCCCCGAAAACTAATGAAAAACTGTTTTTT. Translated, it gives CASSLAPKTNEKLFF.

V is TRBV11-3 and J is TRBJ1-5; a weak D match, TRBD1 (5 bases). This CDR3 has 17 residues. Germline CDR1 and CDR2: SGHNT and YENEEA. The V end was cut by 5 bases, the J end by 0 bases, with 17 bases between. CDR3 in amino acids: CASSPRRQGDSNQPQHF. DNA of the CDR3: TGTGCCAGCAGCCCCCGACGGCAGGGTGATAGCAATCAGCCCCAGCATTTT.

The rearrangement links TRBV28 to TRBJ1-1; D is unclear. V was cut by 11 bases and J by 1 base, with 11 bases left in between. Germline V CDR1 and CDR2: MDHEN, SYDVKM. This CDR3 is built from 12 residues. The CDR3 nucleotides read TGTGCCGTCCTAAGTTGGAACACTGAAGCTTTCTTT. Its protein is CAVLSWNTEAFF. Supplemented by reference TRBV28 and TRBJ1-1, the full variable domain reads DVKVTQSSRYLVKRTGEKVFLECVQDMDHENMFWYRQDPGLGLRLIYFSYDVKMKEKGDIPEGYSVSREKKERFSLILESASTNQTSMYLCAVLSWNTEAFFGQGTRLTVV.

This clone occurred a few times. The chain is built from TRBV11-2 and TRBJ2-7, with D unclear. The CDR3 runs to 12 residues. The V gene's germline CDR1 is SGHAT and CDR2 FQNNGV. The V end lost 5 bases, the J end lost 0 bases, and 5 bases lay between the germline ends. This CDR3 reads CASSPSSYEQYF. The CDR3 nucleotides are TGTGCCAGCAGCCCCAGCTCCTACGAGCAGTACTTC. Complete variable domain (other parts from reference TRBV11-2 and TRBJ2-7): EAGVAQSPRYKIIEKRQSVAFWCNPISGHATLYWYQQILGQGPKLLIQFQNNGVVDDSQLPKDRFSAERLKGVDSTLKIQPAKLEDSAVYLCASSPSSYEQYFGPGTRLTVT.

CDR3 DNA sequence: TGTGCCAGCAGCACAGCTGGAAACACCATATATTTT. Protein product: CASSTAGNTIYF. The genes are TRBV9 and TRBJ1-3; unclear D gene. CDR3 length: 12 residues. Germline V gene sequence: CDR1 SGDLS, CDR2 YYNGEE. Trimming removed 4 bases from V and 2 bases from J, with 4 bases in between.

The V and J genes are TRBV18 and TRBJ2-2; TRBD1 matches 8 bases. The CDR3 runs 14 residues. Germline CDR1 reads KGHSH; CDR2 reads LQKENI. V trimming: 2 bases; J trimming: 7 bases; junction bases outside the gene matches: 3. CDR3 in DNA: TGTGCCAGCTCACCAGACAGGGGAGGCGGGGAGCTGTTTTTT. This sequence encodes CASSPDRGGGELFF.

About this clone: A read error may account for a junction end that differs from germline. The chain links TRBV7-7 to TRBJ2-5, with no clear D. Germline loops: CDR1 SSHAT, CDR2 FNYEAQ (reference sequence). The CDR3 loop spans 13 amino acids. This CDR3 is CASSLAGLETQYF. In DNA form, the CDR3 reads TGTGCTAGCAGCTTAGCTGGTCTGGAGACCCAGTACTTC.